One T cell receptor (beta chain) is described in this entry. Its antigen is not known. The data derive from a study of long-term antiretroviral therapy in people with HIV. Regarding the study as a whole: Repertoire composition at all time points was dominated by clones that had expanded before ART. Subsequent to ART, diversity was augmented yet persisted below that of transplant donor controls. CDR3 length ranges were narrower in HIV repertoires than in controls. The study collected no data on ART adherence, viral resistance or therapy changes.

The assay used was immunoSEQ (version v3.0), run at survey level. Profiling relied on immunoSEQ multiplex PCR, and the TCRdb table lists in-frame clones only, not all of them. The table shows about 26,000 clones, with over 75% occurring only once. The germline V gene has CDR1 SGHVS and CDR2 FQNEAQ. The CDR3 has 16 amino acids. The ends were cut back, 2 bases at V and 1 base at J, with 12 bases in the middle. V usage is TRBV7-8 and J usage is TRBJ2-4; TRBD1 is a possible D gene (5 bases). The input for sequencing was unsorted PBMCs, taken 1.1 years before starting antiretroviral therapy. The receptor was isolated from a woman in her thirties with HIV. CDR3 DNA: TGTGCCAGCAGCTTAATAGGGGCCGGGGCCAAAAACATTCAGTACTTC. It codes for CASSLIGAGAKNIQYF.